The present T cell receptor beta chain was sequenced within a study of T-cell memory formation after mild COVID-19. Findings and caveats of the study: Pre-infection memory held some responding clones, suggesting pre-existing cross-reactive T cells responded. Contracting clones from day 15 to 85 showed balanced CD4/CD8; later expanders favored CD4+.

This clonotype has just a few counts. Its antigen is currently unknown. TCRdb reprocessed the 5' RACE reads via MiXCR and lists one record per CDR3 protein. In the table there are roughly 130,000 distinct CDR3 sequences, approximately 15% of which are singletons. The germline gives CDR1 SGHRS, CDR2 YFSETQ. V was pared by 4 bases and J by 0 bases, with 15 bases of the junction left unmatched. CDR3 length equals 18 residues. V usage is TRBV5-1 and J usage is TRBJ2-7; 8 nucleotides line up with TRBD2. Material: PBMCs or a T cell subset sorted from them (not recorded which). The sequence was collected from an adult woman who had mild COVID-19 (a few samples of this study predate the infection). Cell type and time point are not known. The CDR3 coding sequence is TGCGCCAGCAGCCTTCGCCCCCCGGGACTAGGAATCTCCTACGAGCAGTACTTC. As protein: CASSLRPPGLGISYEQYF.